The 26 T cell receptor beta chains given below trace back to one sample, sequenced in a study of a mutant IDH1 vaccine in newly diagnosed glioma. Time point of the sample: week 47, end of study. The study gave 300 ug of mutant IDH1 20-mer peptide per vaccine dose, with topical imiquimod. Repertoires were generated with immunoSEQ multiplex PCR, while TCRdb's copy carries only in-frame clones and drops some. The sample has approximately 56,000 clones, roughly 80% seen once. Antigens for these TCRs are unknown. Source: PBMCs, taken from a glioma patient whose treatment included an IDH1 peptide vaccine. Receptors were obtained from a man aged 45-65 years with glioma.

This rearrangement joins TRBV7-2 to TRBJ1-1; maybe TRBD1 (5 bases). In germline, CDR1 is SGHTA, CDR2 FQGNSA. The CDR3 runs to 14 residues. Trimming stripped 1 base from V and 2 bases from J, with 8 bases between. CDR3 in amino acids: CASSLGGGNTEAFF. CDR3 sequence (DNA): TGTGCCAGCAGCTTAGGGGGCGGAAACACTGAAGCTTTCTTT. The whole variable domain, remainder taken from reference TRBV7-2 and TRBJ1-1, is GAGVSQSPSNKVTEKGKDVELRCDPISGHTALYWYRQSLGQGLEFLIYFQGNSAPDKSGLPSDRFSAERTGGSVSTLTIQRTQQEDSAVYLCASSLGGGNTEAFFGQGTRLTVV.

The chain couples TRBV19 to TRBJ2-6; unclear D gene. V was pared by 6 bases and J by 0 bases, with 9 bases between. The length of the CDR3 is 15 residues. From germline, CDR1 is LNHDA and CDR2 SQIVND (reference sequence). The CDR3: CASRYSRSGANVLTF. Written as DNA, the CDR3 is TGTGCCAGTAGGTATAGTCGCTCTGGGGCCAACGTCCTGACTTTC. The whole variable domain, filled in from reference TRBV19 and TRBJ2-6, reads DGGITQSPKYLFRKEGQNVTLSCEQNLNHDAMYWYRQDPGQGLRLIYYSQIVNDFQKGDIAEGYSVSREKKESFPLTVTSAQKNPTAFYLCASRYSRSGANVLTFGAGSRLTVL.

The chain is built from TRBV15 and TRBJ1-5; TRBD1 is a possible D gene (5 bases). V lost 9 bases to trimming and J lost 6 bases, with 15 bases between them. The CDR3 is made up of 13 amino acids. Germline V gene lookup returns CDR1 LNHNV and CDR2 YYDKDF (reference sequence). The CDR3 here is CATGGGNSQPQHF. The DNA of the CDR3 is TGTGCCACTGGGGGGGGGAATAGTCAGCCCCAGCATTTT. Combining the CDR3 with reference TRBV15 and TRBJ1-5 gives the whole variable domain DAMVIQNPRYQVTQFGKPVTLSCSQTLNHNVMYWYQQKSSQAPKLLFHYYDKDFNNEADTPDNFQSRRPNTSFCFLDIRSPGLGDTAMYLCATGGGNSQPQHFGDGTRLSIL.

This chain links TRBV7-2 with TRBJ1-1, with a possible D match to TRBD1 (6 bases). The CDR3 runs to 13 residues. Germline-derived CDR1 and CDR2 are SGHTA and FQGNSA. The ends were cut back, 3 bases at V and 6 bases at J, with 11 bases in the middle. CDR3 in amino acids: CASSFTGKAEAFF. DNA of the CDR3: TGTGCCAGCAGCTTTACAGGGAAGGCTGAAGCTTTCTTT.

This clone was counted once. The chain joins TRBV18 to TRBJ2-1; 10 positions agree with TRBD2. The CDR3 sequence is 17 residues long. Germline V CDR1 and CDR2: KGHSH, LQKENI. With 5 bases clipped from V and 2 bases from J, the junction kept 9 bases outside the gene matches. The CDR3 DNA follows: TGTGCCAGCTCAACCCGAGCGGGGGGGTCCCCCTACAATGAGCAGTTCTTC. This codes for CASSTRAGGSPYNEQFF.

The chain carries TRBV29-1 and TRBJ2-7; the match to TRBD2 covers 7 bases. This CDR3 contains 12 residues. V gave up 7 bases and J gave up 7 bases; unmatched junction bases: 10. Germline CDR1 is SQVTM and CDR2 is ANQGSEA. CDR3 DNA sequence: TGCAGCGCTGAGACTAGCCTCCTTGAGCAGTACTTC. Translated: CSAETSLLEQYF.

This clone was seen only a few times. This sequence joins TRBV10-1 and TRBJ2-1; 11 bases agree with TRBD1. The trim removed 4 bases at V and 6 bases at J, leaving 2 bases unmatched. The CDR3 runs 14 residues. CDR1 is WNHNN, CDR2 SYGVQD, per germline (reference sequence). The CDR3 here is CASSAGTGGNEQFF. CDR3 DNA: TGCGCCAGCAGTGCCGGGACAGGGGGCAATGAGCAGTTCTTC.

The chain links TRBV2 to TRBJ2-3; no definite D call. The CDR3 spans 14 residues. Per germline, CDR1 SNHLY and CDR2 FYNNEI. The V end was cut by 2 bases, the J end by 0 bases, with 6 bases between. The CDR3 protein is CASSEPRSTDTQYF. Here the CDR3 DNA reads TGTGCCAGCAGTGAACCCAGAAGCACAGATACGCAGTATTTT.

The gene calls are TRBV27 and TRBJ2-6, with a weak D call TRBD1 (5 bases). Germline V gene lookup returns CDR1 MNHEY and CDR2 SMNVEV (reference sequence). The length of the CDR3 is 18 residues. Trimming took 2 bases from V and 0 from J, leaving 14 bases between them. CDR3 sequence: CASSLTPGHLSGANVLTF. The CDR3 DNA follows: TGTGCCAGCAGTTTAACCCCAGGACACCTCTCTGGGGCCAACGTCCTGACTTTC.

This clone has more than one count but fewer than ten. The chain employs TRBV5-4 and TRBJ2-1; D call uncertain. The CDR3 has 14 residues. V lost 0 bases and J lost 0, with 4 bases in between. The germline CDR1 and CDR2 sequences are SGHNT and YYREEE (reference sequence). The CDR3 bases are TGTGCCAGCAGCTTGGGGAGCTCCTACAATGAGCAGTTCTTC. Translated: CASSLGSSYNEQFF.

This clone has a handful of counts. The chain is built from TRBV19 and TRBJ1-1; 7 bases match TRBD1. CDR3 length: 16 residues. Per germline, CDR1 LNHDA and CDR2 SQIVND (reference sequence). V lost 3 bases and J lost 1; bases outside the gene matches: 8. DNA of the CDR3: TGTGCCAGTAGTATTTTGACAAGGGGGCGGAACACTGAAGCTTTCTTT. This encodes CASSILTRGRNTEAFF.

The chain joins TRBV29-1 to TRBJ2-7, with 7 bases aligning to TRBD1. The length of the CDR3 is 14 residues. Per the germline V gene, CDR1 is SQVTM and CDR2 is ANQGSEA. The J segment lost 2 bases and the V segment lost 5 bases, leaving 9 bases of the junction unmatched. CDR3 residues: CSVSDRVATYEQYF. The CDR3 DNA is TGCAGCGTTTCCGACAGGGTCGCTACCTACGAGCAGTACTTC.

The V and J genes are TRBV27 and TRBJ2-7; TRBD2 matches 8 bases. CDR1 is MNHEY, CDR2 SMNVEV, per germline (reference sequence). The J segment lost 6 bases and the V segment lost 5 bases, leaving 15 bases of the junction unmatched. The CDR3 has 16 amino acids. CDR3 loop: CASSRVAEPGTSEQYF. DNA of the CDR3: TGTGCCAGCAGTCGAGTGGCGGAACCGGGGACTAGCGAGCAGTACTTC.

V usage is TRBV25-1 and J usage is TRBJ2-3; D may correspond to TRBD1 or TRBD2 (6 bases each). Germline lookup yields CDR1 MGHDK and CDR2 SYGVNS. V lost 10 bases and J lost 0, with 20 bases in between. This CDR3 is 16 amino acids long. The CDR3, as DNA: TGTGCCACCCGGACGCAGAGGGGGGTTAGCACAGATACGCAGTATTTT. Encoded protein: CATRTQRGVSTDTQYF.

This clone was seen a few times. The CDR3, as DNA: TGTGCCAGTATTCTGCGCAGGGATGGTAACACTGAAGCTTTCTTT. Its protein product is CASILRRDGNTEAFF. The J gene is TRBJ1-1, the V gene TRBV19; D possibly corresponds to TRBD1 (5 bases). From germline, CDR1 is LNHDA and CDR2 SQIVND (reference sequence). Trimming pared 7 bases from V and 2 bases from J, leaving 17 bases between. The CDR3 has 15 amino acids.

The genes are TRBV6-5 and TRBJ2-5; D may be TRBD2 (6 bases). V was trimmed by 4 bases and J by 5 bases, leaving 11 bases between them. The CDR3 spans 13 residues. CDR1 MNHEY and CDR2 SVGAGI come from the germline V gene. The CDR3 reads CASSWGVGETQYF. The CDR3, as DNA: TGTGCCAGCAGTTGGGGGGTAGGGGAGACCCAGTACTTC.

This clone occurred a few times. The J gene is TRBJ1-5, the V gene TRBV27; maybe TRBD1 (5 bases). The CDR3 is 13 amino acids. Germline V gene lookup returns CDR1 MNHEY and CDR2 SMNVEV (reference sequence). V was trimmed by 2 bases and J by 9 bases, leaving 11 bases between them. The CDR3 reads CASSLRTGGPQHF. CDR3 bases: TGTGCCAGCAGTTTAAGGACCGGGGGGCCCCAGCATTTT.

The chain is built from TRBV2 and TRBJ2-2; D call uncertain. The CDR3 runs 14 residues. Germline CDR1 and CDR2: SNHLY and FYNNEI. V lost 4 bases and J 1 base, leaving 7 bases between the germline ends. The chain's CDR3 is CASSGVENTGELFF. DNA of the CDR3: TGTGCCAGCAGTGGAGTCGAGAACACCGGGGAGCTGTTTTTT.

The V and J genes are TRBV2 and TRBJ1-1; the D gene is possibly TRBD1 (5 bases). This CDR3 spans 16 amino acids. V lost 8 bases and J 1 base, leaving 20 bases between the germline ends. CDR1 is SNHLY and CDR2 is FYNNEI in the germline V gene. The CDR3 sequence: CASSLRKGQRNTEAFF. CDR3 in DNA: TGTGCCAGCTCTCTCCGCAAGGGGCAGCGGAACACTGAAGCTTTCTTT.

CDR3 sequence reads: CASSSNRGLSNQPQHF. The CDR3 region has the DNA TGTGCCAGCAGTTCCAACAGGGGGCTAAGCAATCAGCCCCAGCATTTT. The chain employs TRBV28 and TRBJ1-5; 9 bases align to TRBD1. CDR3 length: 16 residues. CDR1 MDHEN and CDR2 SYDVKM come from the germline V gene. With V trimmed by 4 bases and J by 1 base, 5 bases remained unmatched. The variable domain in full, with the rest retrieved from reference TRBV28 and TRBJ1-5, is DVKVTQSSRYLVKRTGEKVFLECVQDMDHENMFWYRQDPGLGLRLIYFSYDVKMKEKGDIPEGYSVSREKKERFSLILESASTNQTSMYLCASSSNRGLSNQPQHFGDGTRLSIL.

The rearrangement joins TRBV7-3 to TRBJ1-1; tentative D call: TRBD1 (6 bases). V was cut by 4 bases and J by 1 base, with 13 bases left in between. The CDR3 extends over 15 amino acids. Germline-derived CDR1 and CDR2 are SGHTA and FQGTGA. The chain's CDR3 is CASSYATGENTEAFF. The DNA for the CDR3 is TGTGCCAGCAGCTACGCGACAGGAGAGAACACTGAAGCTTTCTTT.

This chain uses TRBV18 with TRBJ2-7; 7 positions match TRBD1. Germline CDR1 reads KGHSH; CDR2 reads LQKENI. J lost 5 bases, V lost 5 bases, and 9 bases had no gene match. The CDR3 is made up of 14 amino acids. CDR3 amino acids: CASSTGTAGDEQYF. The CDR3 DNA reads TGTGCCAGCTCAACCGGGACAGCAGGCGACGAGCAGTACTTC.

The CDR3 coding sequence is TGTGCCAGCAGCTTAGGGCAGCGGGGGCGAAGCTCCTACGAGCAGTACTTC. Residues: CASSLGQRGRSSYEQYF. The chain links TRBV7-9 to TRBJ2-7; 8 nucleotides align to TRBD2. The germline CDR1 and CDR2 sequences are SEHNR and FQNEAQ (reference sequence). The CDR3 totals 17 residues. V lost 1 base, J lost 0 bases, and 8 bases stayed unmatched.

The chain joins TRBV11-3 to TRBJ2-7; TRBD1 matches at 7 bases. Germline CDR1 and CDR2: SGHNT and YENEEA. The CDR3 extends over 17 amino acids. V shed 0 bases and J 2 bases; nucleotides not matched to a gene: 10. This chain's CDR3 is CASSLDPPGGLTYEQYF. The CDR3 coding sequence is TGTGCCAGCAGCTTAGATCCCCCAGGGGGTCTGACCTACGAGCAGTACTTC.

The chain links TRBV28 to TRBJ2-5; tentative D call: TRBD1 (5 bases). The CDR3 totals 13 residues. V was trimmed by 5 bases and J by 4 bases, leaving 11 bases between them. The germline CDR1 and CDR2 sequences are MDHEN and SYDVKM. The CDR3 DNA is TGTGCCAGCAGTAGGGCAGGGATAGAGACCCAGTACTTC. Translated: CASSRAGIETQYF.

V gene TRBV2 combines with J gene TRBJ2-3; TRBD1 matches 9 bases. The germline gives CDR1 SNHLY, CDR2 FYNNEI. The CDR3 is 13 residues long. Trimming cost V 4 bases and J 6 bases; bases outside gene matches: 2. CDR3 coding DNA: TGTGCCAGCAGTGCAGGACAGGGGGATACGCAGTATTTT. Its translation: CASSAGQGDTQYF. Full variable domain (rest looked up from reference TRBV2 and TRBJ2-3): EPEVTQTPSHQVTQMGQEVILRCVPISNHLYFYWYRQILGQKVEFLVSFYNNEISEKSEIFDDQFSVERPDGSNFTLKIRSTKLEDSAMYFCASSAGQGDTQYFGPGTRLTVL.